The clone carrying this TCR beta chain has more than one count but fewer than ten. The record originates from a study of response to subunit inactivated influenza vaccine. MiXCR, run by TCRdb on the RT-PCR reads, gives a single entry per CDR3 protein. The table records just under 250,000 distinct CDR3 sequences, 12% of them present only once. This CDR3 spans 13 amino acids. The V gene's germline CDR1 is SGHRS and CDR2 YFSETQ. V lost 1 base, J lost 8 bases, and 12 bases lay in between. This TCR was recovered from a man aged 45-60 years who received an inactivated influenza vaccine. The gene calls are TRBV5-1 and TRBJ1-1; the D is unclear. The starting material was non-naive T cells sorted from PBMCs, obtained 14 to 15 days before vaccination. CDR3 sequence reads: CASSLWAGLEAFF. The CDR3 DNA follows: TGCGCCAGCAGCTTGTGGGCAGGACTCGAAGCTTTCTTT. The full variable domain, in which reference TRBV5-1 and TRBJ1-1 provide the parts outside the CDR3, is KAGVTQTPRYLIKTRGQQVTLSCSPISGHRSVSWYQQTPGQGLQFLFEYFSETQRNKGNFPGRFSGRQFSNSRSEMNVSTLELGDSALYLCASSLWAGLEAFFGQGTRLTVV.